What follows are 3 T cell receptor beta chains derived from one specimen sequenced in a study of OX40 agonist ivuxolimab in advanced cancers. Libraries were prepared by immunoSEQ multiplex PCR; TCRdb keeps only in-frame clonotypes and omits some of them. The repertoire holds roughly 140,000 clones, with approximately 94% as singletons. The specimen comprised CD4+ or CD8+ T cells sorted from blood, sampled in a trial of the OX40 agonist ivuxolimab. The source is an adult with an advanced solid tumor such as melanoma, head and neck, liver or kidney cancer.

This chain joins TRBV29-1 and TRBJ1-1; possible D gene TRBD1, 6 bases. CDR1 is SQVTM and CDR2 is ANQGSEA in the germline V gene. The CDR3 loop spans 13 amino acids. The V end lost 2 bases, the J end lost 11 bases, and 18 bases lay between the germline ends. CDR3 nucleotides: TGCAGCGTTGAACGGACAATACAGGGTATGGCTTTCTTT. This gives the protein CSVERTIQGMAFF.

Here the CDR3 reads CASSLEGTGVQETQYF. In DNA form, the CDR3 reads TGCGCCAGCAGCTTGGAAGGGACAGGGGTCCAAGAGACCCAGTACTTC. The chain links TRBV5-1 to TRBJ2-5; TRBD1 matches at 10 bases. The CDR3 totals 16 residues. With 0 bases clipped from V and 1 base from J, the junction kept 3 bases outside the gene matches. From germline, CDR1 is SGHRS and CDR2 YFSETQ.

The genes are TRBV28 and TRBJ2-7, with D perhaps matching TRBD1 (6 bases). V lost 6 bases and J lost 4, with 13 bases in between. Per the germline V gene, CDR1 is MDHEN and CDR2 is SYDVKM. CDR3 length equals 13 residues. CDR3 amino acids: CASSLTGPYEQYF. In DNA, the CDR3 is TGTGCCAGCAGCCTGACAGGCCCATACGAGCAGTACTTC. Using reference TRBV28 and TRBJ2-7 for the parts outside the CDR3, the full variable domain is DVKVTQSSRYLVKRTGEKVFLECVQDMDHENMFWYRQDPGLGLRLIYFSYDVKMKEKGDIPEGYSVSREKKERFSLILESASTNQTSMYLCASSLTGPYEQYFGPGTRLTVT.